The 4 T cell receptor beta chains below were found in one sample sequenced in a study of blood T cell repertoires in COVID-19. Clones were read by immunoSEQ multiplex PCR, and TCRdb kept only the in-frame ones, dropping some. The data show fewer than 350,000 clones, approximately 90% seen once. The sequenced material came from PBMCs or T cells enriched from blood (not recorded which). The receptor set was obtained from a woman aged 55-69 years in a cohort exposed to, infected with or recovered from COVID-19 (not recorded which).

This chain joins TRBV28 and TRBJ1-2; a possible D gene is TRBD1 (6 bases). This CDR3 comprises 15 residues. The V end lost 5 bases, the J end lost 8 bases, and 21 bases lay between the germline ends. Germline-derived CDR1 and CDR2 are MDHEN and SYDVKM. Written as DNA, the CDR3 is TGTGCCAGCAGTCTTCTTTCCCCCGGGACACAGGGCTACACCTTC. This sequence encodes CASSLLSPGTQGYTF.

The V gene is TRBV4-1, the J gene TRBJ1-2, with 7 bases aligning to TRBD1. V lost 1 base and J lost 5; bases outside the gene matches: 7. The CDR3 runs to 15 residues. Germline V CDR1 and CDR2: MGHRA, YSYEKL. The CDR3 loop reads CASSQGFQGVYGYTF. Here the CDR3 DNA reads TGCGCCAGCAGCCAAGGGTTCCAGGGGGTGTATGGCTACACCTTC.

This clone was seen just once. This sequence joins TRBV7-3 and TRBJ2-3, with a weak D call TRBD2 (5 bases). Germline V gene data show CDR1 as SGHTA and CDR2 as FQGTGA. Trimming took 1 base from V and 1 from J, leaving 9 bases between them. The CDR3 has 15 residues. The CDR3 region is CASSLSSGRTDTQYF. The CDR3 nucleotides are TGTGCCAGCAGCTTAAGCAGCGGCCGCACAGATACGCAGTATTTT.

This clone showed up just once. The rearrangement joins TRBV11-2 to TRBJ2-2; maybe TRBD2 (7 bases). CDR3 length equals 18 residues. The germline V gene has CDR1 SGHAT and CDR2 FQNNGV. V dropped 0 bases and J dropped 4 bases, with 18 bases sitting between them. The CDR3 reads CASSLDRSGGGSTGELFF. The CDR3 nucleotides read TGTGCCAGCAGCTTAGATCGGTCGGGGGGCGGAAGCACCGGGGAGCTGTTTTTT.